These T cell receptor beta chains were read from a single sample in a study of blood T cell repertoires in COVID-19. Data came from immunoSEQ multiplex PCR; TCRdb stores just in-frame clones and leaves some out. This sample has 200,000 to 250,000 clones, with approximately 86% found just once. Specimen: PBMCs or T cells enriched from blood (not recorded which). The source of these receptors is a man between 18 and 35 years old with acute COVID-19. The CDR3 runs from the conserved cysteine through the conserved F or W. Expanded clones get a size class; other rows say once, few or many, or leave the size out.

V,size,J,CDR3
TRBV19,once,TRBJ2-7,CATSSQGVYEQYF
TRBV12-3/TRBV12-4,-,TRBJ2-7,CASSLVGSDEQYF
TRBV4-2,-,TRBJ2-1,CASSQGDGGRYNEQFF
TRBV18,-,TRBJ1-2,CASSQLDRRSNYGYTF
TRBV10-3,-,TRBJ2-7,CAISATSGRNEQYF
TRBV19,-,TRBJ1-1,CASSIAWTEAFF
TRBV19,-,TRBJ2-3,CASRPGQGTDTQYF
TRBV28,-,TRBJ2-7,CASSSIDGQGGDYEQYF
TRBV5-5,-,TRBJ1-5,CASSLGGLRGAEQPQHF
TRBV11-3,-,TRBJ1-1,CASSSSPGGAESTEAFF
TRBV28,-,TRBJ2-1,CASTPLSGRANNEQFF
TRBV7-9,-,TRBJ2-7,CASSLIREAVLLSYEQYF
TRBV18,-,TRBJ1-1,CASSPPVNTEAFF
TRBV2,-,TRBJ2-7,CASRGLAGRTYEQYF
TRBV6-5,-,TRBJ1-2,CASRMGQGETGYTF
TRBV5-1,-,TRBJ1-4,CASSLTSGGTNEKLFF
TRBV5-1,few,TRBJ2-5,CASSLVASGLQETQYF
TRBV29-1,once,TRBJ2-2,CSVEGLGLAGGGITGELFF
TRBV5-1,-,TRBJ2-1,CASSPGTGSYEQFF
TRBV28,-,TRBJ2-2,CASRDRGRGTGELFF
TRBV7-9,-,TRBJ2-1,CASSPAGGGSYNEQFF
TRBV3-1/TRBV3-2,once,TRBJ2-5,CASSRQWDTQETQYF
TRBV9,-,TRBJ1-4,CASSVGGAGSNEKLFF
TRBV4-1,-,TRBJ2-3,CASSQGAYTDTQYF
TRBV4-1,-,TRBJ1-2,CASSQDPTGRDGYTF
TRBV30,-,TRBJ1-5,CAWSGTGKQPQHF
TRBV9,-,TRBJ2-1,CASSVRTSTYNEQFF
TRBV24-1,-,TRBJ2-7,CATSGPRGTGVDDEQYF
TRBV24-1,-,TRBJ2-4,CATSDSGLAGEGKNIQYF
TRBV28,-,TRBJ1-1,CATQGVNTEAFF
TRBV7-2,-,TRBJ1-4,CASTLGGSTNEKLFF
TRBV3-1/TRBV3-2,-,TRBJ2-1,CASSSTGGGNEQFF
TRBV7-6,-,TRBJ2-1,CASSLERSDNEQFF
TRBV7-2,-,TRBJ2-1,CASSPEETSGYNEQFF
TRBV6-4,-,TRBJ2-2,CASSESGRANTGELFF
TRBV25-1,-,TRBJ2-4,CASSLLGQAKNIQYF
TRBV7-9,-,TRBJ1-4,CASSLDSNEKLFF
TRBV19,-,TRBJ2-5,CASADRGLQETQYF
TRBV29-1,few,TRBJ2-3,CSVTKLGGTQYF
TRBV28,-,TRBJ1-2,CASSYPSSGTPSYGYTF
TRBV7-2,-,TRBJ2-7,CASSWGLGGYEQYF
TRBV5-8,-,TRBJ2-7,CASSRSDRWGEQYF
TRBV7-2,-,TRBJ1-1,CASSLGHGNTEAFF
TRBV10-1,-,TRBJ2-3,CASSVSGGEADTQYF
TRBV5-4,-,TRBJ2-1,CATQGSGTRYNEQFF
TRBV28,-,TRBJ2-5,CASSRQGGETQYF
TRBV7-8,-,TRBJ2-1,CASSLSRTSGILSSYNEQFF
TRBV11-3,-,TRBJ2-3,CASSPDDSPDTQYF
TRBV13,-,TRBJ1-3,CASSLDGSGNTIYF
TRBV21-1,-,TRBJ2-7,CASSHPCVVLRQVHAEQYF
TRBV5-3,-,TRBJ2-7,CARSPSTGLYEQYF
TRBV19,once,TRBJ2-7,CASTPGGSVRVEQYF
TRBV7-2,-,TRBJ2-1,CASSLRRASYNEQFF
TRBV4-2,-,TRBJ1-5,CASSPRDSNQPQHF
TRBV19,-,TRBJ1-2,CASSIGRGYYGYTF
TRBV7-3,-,TRBJ2-5,CASSLGGFQETQYF
TRBV15,-,TRBJ1-2,CATSRRRQGEGYTF
TRBV14,once,TRBJ2-1,CASSRTSGRGIYNEQFF
TRBV9,-,TRBJ2-1,CASSVATASYNEQFF